Below, 4 T cell receptor beta chains from the same sample are listed, as sequenced in a study of identical twins (dated by TCRdb to the mid-2010s). The library was built by means of 5' RACE. The listed sequencing device is Illumina HiSeq 2000. TCRdb cleaned the public reads at Q25 with fastp, built clones with MiXCR and kept in-frame beta chains. Each CDR3 protein gets just one entry, which takes the most common genes and DNA from the rows behind it. Here the sample has approximately 700,000 distinct CDR3 sequences; 15% to 20% occur a single time. Around 13% of the sample belongs to the ten largest clones. This sample was shared with a second study, whose subject was T cells expressing NK-cell markers.

Sequencing input: PBMCs. Receptor source: a woman aged 18-29 years in good health.

This clonotype was detected ten times or more. The V and J genes are TRBV29-1 and TRBJ1-1, with D perhaps matching TRBD1 (5 bases). Per the germline V gene, CDR1 is SQVTM and CDR2 is ANQGSEA. Trimming left V 6 bases short and J 1 base short, with 6 bases between. CDR3 length: 11 residues. DNA for the CDR3: TGCAGCGTGCAGGGGAACACTGAAGCTTTCTTT. It encodes CSVQGNTEAFF.

This clonotype has a handful of counts. The rearrangement joins TRBV12-3 or TRBV12-4 to TRBJ2-7; 8 bases align to TRBD2. The length of the CDR3 is 15 residues. Unmatched junction bases numbered 13, after V lost 5 bases and J lost 7 bases. In nucleotides, the CDR3 is TGTGCCAGCAGTGTCTCCGGGACTAGGACGAGTGAGCAGTACTTC. It encodes CASSVSGTRTSEQYF.

This clonotype was seen more than once but under ten times. The chain links TRBV5-1 to TRBJ2-2, with unresolved D. The CDR3 is 14 residues long. Germline V gives CDR1 SGHRS, CDR2 YFSETQ. The V and J ends lost 0 bases and 4 bases respectively, with 7 bases between them. The DNA for the CDR3 is TGCGCCAGCAGCTTGGTGAGCAGCACCGGGGAGCTGTTTTTT. Its translation is CASSLVSSTGELFF.

This clonotype was detected only once. This chain connects TRBV12-3 or TRBV12-4 to TRBJ2-5; TRBD2 is a possible D gene (6 bases). V gave up 5 bases and J gave up 4 bases, with 20 bases separating them. The CDR3 runs to 16 residues. The chain's CDR3 is CASSPNLAGTPETQYF. DNA for the CDR3: TGTGCCAGCAGTCCGAACCTAGCCGGGACTCCAGAGACCCAGTACTTC.